The clone carrying this T cell receptor beta chain has only a few counts. The antigen remains undetermined. A multiplex PCR was run with 60 Vbeta primers and 13 Jbeta primers. Sequencing was performed with immunoSEQ multiplex PCR; in TCRdb, only in-frame clones are kept and a portion is missing. The data contain around 100,000 clones, 76% of them singletons. These data come from a study of cytomegalovirus exposure and HLA in healthy donors. Study information: Previous work identified roughly 120 million unique TCR beta sequences from approximately 190 million T cells.

Germline-derived CDR1 and CDR2 are SGHDT and YYEEEE. The CDR3 is made up of 17 amino acids. Deletions cut 7 bases from V and 0 bases from J, with 23 bases between. Study outcomes and limitations: There were some public TCRs occurring in many donors, but most TCR sequences were rare. Presence/absence analyses rested on an assumption that sequencing depth was roughly uniform across donors. Cytomegalovirus association was listed for roughly 160 TCR beta chains.

The sequence came from a woman younger than 35 in good health and CMV-seropositive. This chain joins TRBV5-6 and TRBJ2-7; a weak D match, TRBD2 (5 bases). Sequenced: PBMCs. The CDR3 DNA sequence: TGTGCCAGCCAAAATACCGGGGTAGGAGTTTCCTCCTACGAGCAGTACTTC. Translating it yields CASQNTGVGVSSYEQYF. The variable domain in full, with the rest retrieved from reference TRBV5-6 and TRBJ2-7, is DAGVTQSPTHLIKTRGQQVTLRCSPKSGHDTVSWYQQALGQGPQFIFQYYEEEERQRGNFPDRFSGHQFPNYSSELNVNALLLGDSALYLCASQNTGVGVSSYEQYFGPGTRLTVT.